The 28 T cell receptor beta chains below were found in one sample sequenced in a study of tumor-infiltrating lymphocytes in primary liver carcinoma. Without any cell sorting, about 19-31 mg of bulk tissue yielded co-extracted RNA and DNA. Constant-region priming of around 500 ng total RNA yielded TCR beta cDNA. The TCR beta library was amplified through three nested multiplex PCR rounds in a modified ARM-PCR procedure. The first two PCR rounds used TRBV1-TRBV30 primers with a Cbeta primer, 10 cycles each. Each CDR3 protein gets one entry after TCRdb re-called the multiplex PCR reads with MiXCR. The table includes about 200,000 distinct CDR3 sequences, approximately 86% detected once. Sequencing used tumor tissue from primary liver carcinoma. The receptors come from a man in his forties with primary liver carcinoma and hepatitis B virus infection.

With regard to this clonotype: At one end the junction does not follow the germline gene, possibly because of a read error. The chain joins TRBV5-4 to TRBJ2-7; 7 positions agree with TRBD1. CDR3 length equals 14 residues. Germline CDR1 and CDR2: SGHNT and YYREEE (reference sequence). The DNA for the CDR3 is TGTGCCAGCAGCAAAGAGAGGGGGCTATACGAACAGTACTTC. This encodes CASSKERGLYEQYF.

Details on this clonotype: One end of the junction fails to match germline, which may point to a read error. The V gene is TRBV29-1, the J gene TRBJ2-1; D unresolved. This CDR3 is built from 12 residues. From germline, CDR1 is SQVTM and CDR2 ANQGSEA. CDR3: CSIESMGNEQFF. The CDR3, as DNA: TGCAGCATTGAATCCATGGGGAATGAGCAGTTCTTC.

Regarding this clonotype: One end of the junction does not line up with germline, which may come from a read error. This chain joins TRBV10-2 and TRBJ1-1; TRBD1 aligns across 9 bases. Germline loops: CDR1 WSHSY, CDR2 SAAADI. CDR3 size: 13 residues. The CDR3 is CSSSGQGRTEAFF. The CDR3 nucleotides are TGCTCCAGCTCTGGACAGGGGAGAACTGAAGCTTTCTTT.

Points on this clonotype: The final CDR3 position lacks the conserved phenylalanine or tryptophan, pointing to a likely read error. V and J are TRBV29-1 and TRBJ2-7; the match to TRBD1 covers 7 bases. This CDR3 is built from 12 residues. The germline CDR1 and CDR2 sequences are SQVTM and ANQGSEA. The DNA of the CDR3 is TGCTGCGTGAAGGACAGGACTTACGAGCAGTACTCC. Amino acid sequence: CCVKDRTYEQYS.

Concerning this clonotype: An end of the junction differs from the germline gene, which may be a read error. The rearrangement uses TRBV7-8 and TRBJ2-7; 13 nucleotides line up with TRBD2. This CDR3 spans 18 amino acids. Germline V gene lookup returns CDR1 SGHVS and CDR2 FQNEAQ. In DNA, the CDR3 is TGTGCCAGCAGCCCTCGGACTAGCGGGAGTATGAGTTCCTACGAGCGGTACTTC. Its protein product is CASSPRTSGSMSSYERYF.

To note about this clonotype: The junction shows a germline mismatch at one end, possibly a read error. The chain employs TRBV4-1 and TRBJ2-1, with D perhaps matching TRBD1 or TRBD2 (5 bases each). This CDR3 spans 16 amino acids. Germline CDR1 MGHRA, CDR2 YSYEKL. The CDR3 DNA sequence: TGCGCCAGTAGCCCCGAACTAGTGGGGGTTTACAATGAGCAGTTCTTC. Translation gives CASSPELVGVYNEQFF.

V is TRBV29-1 and J is TRBJ2-1; 10 bases fit TRBD1. The CDR3 totals 14 residues. Germline CDR1 and CDR2: SQVTM and ANQGSEA. With 8 bases clipped from V and 6 bases from J, the junction kept 10 bases outside the gene matches. The DNA for the CDR3 is TGCAGCATCGATGGGACAGGGGTGAGCAATGAGCAGTTCTTC. Encoded protein: CSIDGTGVSNEQFF.

Of note for this clonotype: At one of its ends the junction is not consistent with the germline gene, which may arise from a read error. V is TRBV4-1 and J is TRBJ2-3; D gene ambiguous. Germline loops: CDR1 MGHRA, CDR2 YSYEKL. The CDR3 runs 13 residues. This chain's CDR3 is CASSRLEGDTQYF. In DNA, the CDR3 is TGCGCTAGCAGCCGTCTGGAAGGGGATACGCAGTATTTT.

The chain links TRBV9 to TRBJ2-2; 7 bases map to TRBD1. This CDR3 comprises 16 residues. V trimming: 3 bases; J trimming: 5 bases; junction bases outside the gene matches: 10. Germline V gives CDR1 SGDLS, CDR2 YYNGEE. This chain's CDR3 is CASSEGTDPRTGELFF. The CDR3, as DNA: TGTGCCAGCAGCGAGGGGACAGACCCGAGGACCGGGGAGCTGTTTTTT.

Comments on this clonotype: The conserved phenylalanine or tryptophan is not found at the CDR3 terminus, so this likely reflects a read error. No DNA is shown, since the ends of the CDR3 on it are uncertain; the CDR3 is the one TCRdb lists. The V gene is TRBV29-1, the J gene TRBJ2-1; TRBD1, as called in the table, went unchecked against the DNA. Germline lookup yields CDR1 SQVTM and CDR2 ANQGSEA. The CDR3 length is 14 residues, termini included. This chain's CDR3 is CSVEGMGLGNEQSS.

Turning to this clonotype: A much larger clone is a single base away; this may be a read error. V is TRBV28 and J is TRBJ2-7, with TRBD2 identical over 12 bases. CDR3 length equals 16 residues. Germline V gene data show CDR1 as MDHEN and CDR2 as SYDVKM. The CDR3 nucleotides read TGTGCCTGCAGTTTAAGGACTAGCGGGATGTTGCGCGAGCAGTACTTC. Translation gives CACSLRTSGMLREQYF.

For this clonotype: A much larger clone lies a single base off, so this may be a read error. The gene calls are TRBV15 and TRBJ2-2, with unresolved D. Germline values: CDR1 LNHNV, CDR2 YYDKDF (reference sequence). Trimming took off 1 base at V and 6 bases at J, with 15 bases between the two ends. The CDR3 sequence is 16 residues long. CDR3 sequence reads: CATSRVSAASPGELFF. CDR3 nucleotide sequence: TGTGCCACCAGCAGAGTATCGGCGGCCTCCCCCGGGGAGCTGTTTTTT.

Turning to this clonotype: No conserved phenylalanine or tryptophan is present at the end of the CDR3, so a read error is the likely explanation. The CDR3 reads CASSSYSRRSYEQYL. The CDR3, as DNA: TGTGCCAGCAGTTCTTACTCGAGGAGGTCCTACGAGCAGTACTTA. V is TRBV28 and J is TRBJ2-7; D might be TRBD2 (5 bases). Trimming shortened V by 4 bases and J by 1 base, and 14 bases separated the two germline ends. The CDR3 runs to 15 residues. Per germline, CDR1 MDHEN and CDR2 SYDVKM.

As regards this clonotype: One end of the junction is discordant with germline, which a read error may explain. This chain connects TRBV11-2 to TRBJ2-6; 7 nucleotides agree with TRBD1. This CDR3 comprises 21 residues. The germline V gene has CDR1 SGHAT and CDR2 FQNNGV. The CDR3 DNA is TGTGTCAGCAGCATGGTGGGAGACAGGGACATTTCCCTCTCTGGGGCCAACGTCCTGACTTTC. Its translation is CVSSMVGDRDISLSGANVLTF.

Worth noting for this clonotype: No conserved phenylalanine or tryptophan is present at the end of the CDR3, so a read error is the likely explanation. The CDR3 bases are TGTGCCAGCACCCGTGGGAGTACCACCCACGAGCAGTACCTC. Amino acid sequence: CASTRGSTTHEQYL. This rearrangement joins TRBV11-2 to TRBJ2-7; D perhaps matches TRBD2 (5 bases). The CDR3 contains 14 residues. Trimming pared 7 bases from V and 5 bases from J, leaving 18 bases between. CDR1 and CDR2 from the germline V gene are SGHAT and FQNNGV.

For this clonotype: One junction end does not reproduce the germline sequence, and a read error may be involved. The chain employs TRBV5-1 and TRBJ2-7, with TRBD2 identical over 8 bases. The CDR3 spans 15 residues. Germline assignment: CDR1 SGHRS and CDR2 YFSETQ. CDR3 DNA sequence: TGCGCCGGCAGCTTGGCGGGGGGAGGTACCTACGAGCAGTACTTC. Its protein product is CAGSLAGGGTYEQYF.

Turning to this clonotype: As the CDR3 is not closed by the conserved phenylalanine or tryptophan, this likely results from a read error. The gene calls are TRBV12-3 or TRBV12-4 and TRBJ2-7, with D hard to call. This CDR3 comprises 11 residues. Written as DNA, the CDR3 is TGTGCCAGCAGTCCATCCTACGATCAGTACTTG. Amino acid sequence: CASSPSYDQYL.

The V and J genes are TRBV6-1 and TRBJ2-1, with D maybe TRBD2 (5 bases). With 10 bases removed from V and 2 bases from J, the gap between germline ends came to 15 bases. In germline, CDR1 is MNHNS, CDR2 SASEGT. There are 14 residues in the CDR3. Here the CDR3 reads CATSAAPAYNEQFF. The CDR3 nucleotides read TGTGCCACCTCAGCGGCGCCGGCCTACAATGAGCAGTTCTTC.

Worth noting for this clonotype: The junction departs from germline at one end; a sequencing error may be responsible. The genes are TRBV11-3 and TRBJ2-1; D gene ambiguous. This CDR3 is 14 amino acids long. Germline CDR1 and CDR2: SGHNT and YENEEA. CDR3 in amino acids: CASSIVVSNNEQSF. Here the CDR3 DNA reads TGTGCCAGCAGCATAGTCGTCTCGAACAATGAGCAGTCCTTC.

Concerning this clonotype: The CDR3 end shows no conserved phenylalanine or tryptophan, and so a read error is likely. The DNA is omitted, as the CDR3 cannot be located on it reliably, and the CDR3 follows TCRdb's listing. The V and J genes are TRBV5-5 and TRBJ2-7; TRBD2 was called by the table and not checked on the DNA. Germline V gene sequence: CDR1 SGHKS, CDR2 YYEKEE (reference sequence). A total of 14 residues make up the CDR3, ends included. The CDR3 here is CASSPLDFSYEQYL.

The chain couples TRBV6-2 or TRBV6-3 to TRBJ2-7; D uncertain. Looked up from germline, CDR1 is MNHEY and CDR2 is SVGEGT. The CDR3 extends over 14 amino acids. V lost 6 bases and J 3 bases, leaving 15 bases between the germline ends. CDR3 nucleotide sequence: TGTGCCAGCAGCTCCCTACTATTGGACTACGAGCAGTACTTC. It is translated as CASSSLLLDYEQYF.

The gene calls are TRBV11-3 and TRBJ2-5; 8 nucleotides line up with TRBD2. V lost 6 bases and J lost 5; bases outside the gene matches: 8. This CDR3 has 14 residues. Germline lookup yields CDR1 SGHNT and CDR2 YENEEA. This CDR3 is CASRSRGAEETQYF. CDR3 nucleotide sequence: TGTGCCAGCAGATCGCGGGGGGCCGAGGAGACCCAGTACTTC.

As regards this clonotype: The conserved phenylalanine or tryptophan normally closing the CDR3 is absent here, so this likely arose from a read error. J is TRBJ2-3 and V is TRBV29-1; 9 bases line up with TRBD2. CDR1 SQVTM and CDR2 ANQGSEA come from the germline V gene. V lost 7 bases to trimming and J lost 4 bases; unmatched junction nucleotides: 9. The CDR3 runs 14 residues. The chain's CDR3 is CSADGSGSADTQYL. Written as DNA, the CDR3 is TGCAGCGCTGATGGTAGCGGGAGTGCAGATACGCAGTATTTA.

With respect to this clonotype: Germline is not matched at one junction end, which may reflect a read error. In DNA, the CDR3 is TGCGCCAGCATCCAAGCGAGACAGTTCCGGGCCAACGTCCTGACTTTC. It is translated as CASIQARQFRANVLTF. The rearrangement joins TRBV4-3 to TRBJ2-6, with D possibly TRBD1 on 5 matching bases. Looked up from germline, CDR1 is LGHNA and CDR2 is YSLEER. The CDR3 has 16 residues.

V is TRBV7-2 and J is TRBJ2-2; D gene ambiguous. V lost 7 bases and J lost 6, with 9 bases in between. The germline V gene encodes CDR1 SGHTA and CDR2 FQGNSA. The CDR3 has 12 residues. CDR3 DNA sequence: TGTGCCAGCACCCAAATCGCCGGGGAGCTGTTTTTT. This gives the protein CASTQIAGELFF. Full variable domain (remainder filled in from reference TRBV7-2 and TRBJ2-2): GAGVSQSPSNKVTEKGKDVELRCDPISGHTALYWYRQSLGQGLEFLIYFQGNSAPDKSGLPSDRFSAERTGGSVSTLTIQRTQQEDSAVYLCASTQIAGELFFGEGSRLTVL.

This chain links TRBV10-3 with TRBJ2-3, with 8 bases identical to TRBD2. Germline lookup yields CDR1 ENHRY and CDR2 SYGVKD. With 3 bases clipped from V and 2 bases from J, the junction kept 16 bases outside the gene matches. The CDR3 contains 19 residues. The CDR3 spells CAISEPGTIGRVDTDTQYF. In nucleotides, the CDR3 is TGTGCCATCAGTGAACCCGGGACTATCGGGAGGGTAGACACAGATACGCAGTATTTT.

Comments on this clonotype: A much bigger clone sits one base away, suggesting this may be a read error. The CDR3 bases are TGTGCCAGCTCTCTAGCGCGGGGTCACTACGAGCAGTACTTC. This sequence encodes CASSLARGHYEQYF. The gene calls are TRBV6-2 or TRBV6-3 and TRBJ2-7, with a possible D match to TRBD2 (6 bases). Germline assignment: CDR1 MNHEY and CDR2 SVGEGT. Trimming stripped 8 bases from V and 3 bases from J, with 17 bases between. The CDR3 contains 14 residues.

There are a few counts of this clonotype. A much larger clone differs from this one at a single base, so this may be a read error. This chain uses TRBV10-3 with TRBJ2-7; 8 bases fit TRBD1. The CDR3 has 13 amino acids. Germline V gene sequence: CDR1 ENHRY, CDR2 SYGVKD. The CDR3 protein is CGIRTDRADEQYF. Written as DNA, the CDR3 is TGTGGCATCAGGACGGACAGGGCCGACGAGCAGTACTTC.